Listed below are T cell receptor beta chains from one sample, sequenced in a study of T cells in localized non-small cell lung cancer. Method: immunoSEQ multiplex PCR; TCRdb's copy keeps in-frame clones and lacks some. This sample has around 2,600 clones; roughly 40% occur once, and the top ten carry under 14%. The specimen was lung tumor tissue, collected before any cancer treatment. Receptor source: a male donor aged 60 or over with stage II squamous cell lung carcinoma. The CDR3 runs from the conserved cysteine through the conserved F or W. The D gene is left open where the match is weak. Not every row has a clone size; where given, it reads once, few, many or a size class.

J,V,size,D,DNA,CDR3
TRBJ1-1,TRBV18,once,NA,TGTGCCAGCTCACCAGTTCGGAGTCCTGAAGTTTTCTTT,CASSPVRSPEVFF
TRBJ1-4,TRBV25-1,NA,NA,TGTGCCAGCAGTGAACCCTCGGGAATTAATGAAAAACTGTTTTTT,CASSEPSGINEKLFF
TRBJ1-1,TRBV19,NA,NA,TGTGCCAGTAGCGGGGAGGAGCGCACTGAAGCTTTCTTT,CASSGEERTEAFF
TRBJ2-3,TRBV14,NA,NA,TGTGCCAGCAGCCAAACCGGCGGGACAGCTTCTTTACGCACAGATACGCAGTATTTT,CASSQTGGTASLRTDTQYF
TRBJ1-1,TRBV28,NA,NA,TGTGCCAGCAGTTTGGACGGGTTTGTCGCTGAAGCTTTCTTT,CASSLDGFVAEAFF
TRBJ2-6,TRBV18,few,NA,TGTGCCAGCTCACCGGTGGGGGTAGGAGGGGCCAACGTCCTGACTTTC,CASSPVGVGGANVLTF
TRBJ2-1,TRBV9,NA,TRBD2,TGTGCCAGCATTTATCCGGGACTAGCGGGGGATGAGCAGTTCTTC,CASIYPGLAGDEQFF
TRBJ2-7,TRBV28,NA,TRBD1,TGTGCCAGCAGATTTTCCGGGACAGGACCCTACGAGCAGTACTTC,CASRFSGTGPYEQYF
TRBJ2-5,TRBV18,NA,NA,TGTGCCAGCTCACCCGGTGAACAAGAGACCCAGTACTTC,CASSPGEQETQYF
TRBJ1-1,TRBV7-5,NA,NA,TGTGCCAGCAGCTTTATTATCCAGAGGGCGGGGTACACTGAAGCTTTCTTT,CASSFIIQRAGYTEAFF
TRBJ1-4,TRBV11-3,medium-sized,TRBD1,TGTGCCAGCAGCGCTACGCCGGACAGGGTTACTGAAAAACTGTTTTTT,CASSATPDRVTEKLFF
TRBJ2-6,TRBV11-3,NA,NA,TGTGCCAGCAGCTTAAGGGACCAAAGCTCTGGGGCCAACGTCCTGACTTTC,CASSLRDQSSGANVLTF
TRBJ1-1,TRBV28,NA,NA,TGTGCCAGCAGTTTAGACAAGAACACTGAAGCTTTCTTT,CASSLDKNTEAFF
TRBJ2-3,TRBV15,NA,NA,TGTGCCACCAGCAGTTTAGAGGGGCGCACAGATACGCAGTATTTT,CATSSLEGRTDTQYF